Following are 20 T cell receptor beta chains from one sample sequenced in a study of T cells in women clearing cervical HPV infection. The method was immunoSEQ multiplex PCR; TCRdb's version includes in-frame clones alone and lacks a portion of them. The listing records around 39,000 clones. The sequenced sample was blood buffy coat. The receptors here all came from a woman aged 18 to 75 with a cervical HPV16 infection that either progressed to CIN3+ or cleared (not recorded which).

In the case of this clone: The sequenced fragment ends 3 residues before the CDR3 boundary, so the rest is inferred from the germline J gene. The chain is built from TRBV18 and TRBJ2-1, with 9 positions matching TRBD1. Germline CDR1 reads KGHSH; CDR2 reads LQKENI. The CDR3 runs to 15 residues. The ends lost 3 bases at V and 6 bases at J; junction bases unmatched: 6. This CDR3 reads CASSPTQDRGNEQFF. The DNA read from the CDR3 is TGTGCCAGCTCACCCACTCAGGACAGGGGCAATGAG.

Incomplete CDR3 DNA: TGTGCCAGTAGTATTCAAGGGCTCTCCTACGAG. Translated: CASSIQGLSYE. The CDR3 in its entirety is CASSIQGLSYEQYF. The rearrangement links TRBV19 to TRBJ2-7; D gene unclear. The CDR3 end is not reached by the read, which stops 3 residues before it; the germline J gene fills it in. Looked up from germline, CDR1 is LNHDA and CDR2 is SQIVND (reference sequence). The CDR3 extends over 14 amino acids. V dropped 3 bases and J dropped 0 bases, with 9 bases sitting between them.

Details on this clone: Sequencing ends 3 residues short of the CDR3 end; the germline J gene provides the rest. The V gene is TRBV29-1, the J gene TRBJ1-1; possibly TRBD1 for D (5 bases). The germline V gene encodes CDR1 SQVTM and CDR2 ANQGSEA. This CDR3 comprises 12 residues. Trimming left V 7 bases short and J 4 bases short, with 13 bases between. CDR3 bases read: TGCAGCGCCCTATTGGGGGGCACTGAA. It encodes CSALLGGTE. The full CDR3 sequence reads CSALLGGTEAFF.

Note on this clone: The CDR3 end is not reached by the read, which stops 3 residues before it; the germline J gene fills it in. This sequence joins TRBV10-3 and TRBJ2-1; D possibly corresponds to TRBD1 (6 bases). CDR1 ENHRY and CDR2 SYGVKD come from the germline V gene. This CDR3 contains 14 residues. Deletions cut 6 bases from V and 0 bases from J, with 9 bases between. CDR3 DNA (partial): TGTGCCATCAGGGACAGTAGCTCCTACAATGAG. Amino acids: CAIRDSSSYNE. In full, the CDR3 reads CAIRDSSSYNEQFF.

A word on this clone: The CDR3 end is not reached by the read, which stops 3 residues before it; the germline J gene fills it in. The chain combines TRBV20-1 with TRBJ2-3; tentative D call: TRBD1 (5 bases). Germline loops: CDR1 DFQATT, CDR2 SNEGSKA (reference sequence). This CDR3 is 14 amino acids long. V dropped 2 bases and J dropped 1 base, with 10 bases sitting between them. CDR3 protein: CSARIVRGTDTQYF. The covered CDR3 bases are TGCAGTGCTAGAATTGTCAGGGGCACAGATACG.

Worth noting for this clone: The read stops 3 residues short of the end of the CDR3; the missing end is completed from the germline J gene. The V call is TRBV20-1, the J call TRBJ1-4; TRBD1 matches 9 bases. The germline V gene encodes CDR1 DFQATT and CDR2 SNEGSKA (reference sequence). The CDR3 is 15 residues long. V lost 2 bases, J lost 8 bases, and 9 bases stayed unmatched. The covered CDR3 bases are TGCAGTGCTAGACCCGACAGGGGGGTTTACGAAAAA. Translated, it gives CSARPDRGVYEK. The entire CDR3 is CSARPDRGVYEKLFF.

The covered CDR3 bases are TGTGCCGCCGGACAGGTTGGGGAG. Amino acids: CAAGQVGE. The full CDR3 is CAAGQVGELFF. The rearrangement joins TRBV14 to TRBJ2-2, with TRBD1 matching over 7 bases. From the germline J gene comes the end of the CDR3, since the read stops 3 residues before it. In germline, CDR1 is SGHDN, CDR2 FVKESK. The CDR3 has 11 amino acids. The V and J ends lost 11 bases and 8 bases, in that order; junction bases with no gene match: 5.

Points on this clone: The read terminates 3 residues before the CDR3 end, so the remaining end is supplied by the germline J gene. V gene TRBV7-6 combines with J gene TRBJ2-1; D is ambiguous. V was trimmed by 5 bases and J by 0 bases, leaving 14 bases between them. Germline CDR1 reads SGHVS; CDR2 reads FNYEAQ. The CDR3 is made up of 16 amino acids. The CDR3 DNA, read in part, is TGTGCCAGCAGCACCCACCCTAAAAGCTCCTACAATGAG. Its translation: CASSTHPKSSYNE. The complete CDR3 sequence is CASSTHPKSSYNEQFF. The complete variable domain, with remaining parts taken from reference TRBV7-6 and TRBJ2-1, reads GAGVSQSPRYKVTKRGQDVALRCDPISGHVSLYWYRQALGQGPEFLTYFNYEAQQDKSGLPNDRFSAERPEGSISTLTIQRTEQRDSAMYRCASSTHPKSSYNEQFFGPGTRLTVL.

Concerning this clone: The CDR3 end falls 3 residues outside the read, so it is completed with the germline J gene. This chain joins TRBV7-3 and TRBJ2-3, with 8 bases identical to TRBD1. The CDR3 totals 16 residues. Losses at the gene ends were 1 base for V and 4 bases for J; bases not matched to a gene: 7. Germline lookup yields CDR1 SGHTA and CDR2 FQGTGA. CDR3 bases read: TGTGCCAGCAGCTTAAACCCCCGGACAGGGCCAGATACG. It specifies CASSLNPRTGPDT. The full CDR3 protein reads CASSLNPRTGPDTQYF.

A word on this clone: With the read ending 3 residues before the CDR3 end, the germline J gene is used to fill in that end. The V call is TRBV20-1, the J call TRBJ2-7; TRBD2 agrees at 8 bases. Per the germline V gene, CDR1 is DFQATT and CDR2 is SNEGSKA (reference sequence). The CDR3 totals 16 residues. Unmatched junction bases numbered 11, after V lost 1 base and J lost 3 bases. The CDR3 here is CSARVAGSPAGYEQYF. The CDR3 bases that were read are TGCAGTGCTAGAGTAGCGGGGTCTCCGGCAGGCTACGAG.

As to this clone: The read ends 3 residues early relative to the CDR3; the germline J gene fills the gap. The genes are TRBV4-1 and TRBJ1-2; the match to TRBD1 covers 12 bases. CDR1 MGHRA and CDR2 YSYEKL come from the germline V gene. The CDR3 runs to 17 residues. This chain's CDR3 is CASSQGIRDRGHRGYTF. CDR3 bases read: TGCGCCAGCAGCCAGGGAATCCGGGACAGGGGGCATAGGGGC.

Concerning this clone itself: The CDR3 is cut off 3 residues early in the read; its end comes from the germline J gene. The chain joins TRBV10-3 to TRBJ1-5, with 10 bases fitting TRBD1. Germline V gene data show CDR1 as ENHRY and CDR2 as SYGVKD. V lost 5 bases, J lost 5 bases, and 6 bases stayed unmatched. The CDR3 is made up of 15 amino acids. CDR3 protein: CAISPTGGAHQPQHF. The sequenced part of the CDR3 DNA is TGTGCCATCAGTCCGACAGGGGGCGCCCATCAGCCC.

Comments on this clone: The CDR3 is cut off 3 residues early in the read; its end comes from the germline J gene. The rearrangement links TRBV20-1 to TRBJ2-5, with D unclear. The V gene lost 1 base and the J gene lost 2 bases, with 8 bases spanning the gap. The CDR3 totals 13 residues. Germline CDR1 DFQATT, CDR2 SNEGSKA (reference sequence). The CDR3 here is CSARAINQETQYF. The CDR3 DNA, read in part, is TGCAGTGCTAGAGCCATCAATCAAGAGACC.

Comments on this clone: Coverage ceases 3 residues before the CDR3 finishes, and the germline J gene fills in the end. V is TRBV13 and J is TRBJ1-4; the D is unclear. The CDR3 covers 12 residues. Germline CDR1 PRHDT, CDR2 FYEKMQ (reference sequence). CDR3 amino acids: CASSNRNSPLFF. The CDR3 DNA, read in part, is TGTGCCAGCAGCAACAGAAATTCACCA.

Of note for this clone: From the germline J gene comes the end of the CDR3, since the read stops 3 residues before it. The J gene is TRBJ1-1, the V gene TRBV7-9; a weak D match, TRBD1 (6 bases). The CDR3 is made up of 14 amino acids. Germline-derived CDR1 and CDR2 are SEHNR and FQNEAQ (reference sequence). Deletions cut 7 bases from V and 4 bases from J, with 16 bases between. The DNA read from the CDR3 is TGTGCCAGCACCAGCAGGGGTTTGGCCACTGAA. Its protein is CASTSRGLATE. The entire CDR3 reads CASTSRGLATEAFF.

For this clone: The CDR3 end falls 3 residues outside the read, so it is completed with the germline J gene. V usage is TRBV7-9 and J usage is TRBJ1-4; 8 nucleotides line up with TRBD1. There are 15 residues in the CDR3. In germline, CDR1 is SEHNR, CDR2 FQNEAQ (reference sequence). V shed 5 bases, J shed 4 bases, and the junction held 6 bases outside the gene matches. The DNA read from the CDR3 is TGTGCCAGCAGCATCAACAGGGGGGGTAATGAAAAA. This translates into CASSINRGGNEK. The entire CDR3 is CASSINRGGNEKLFF.

This chain's CDR3 is CSVRDWGDTGELFF. The CDR3 DNA, read in part, is TGCAGCGTCCGGGATTGGGGGGACACCGGGGAG. V usage is TRBV29-1 and J usage is TRBJ2-2; D may be TRBD2 (6 bases). The sequenced fragment ends 3 residues before the CDR3 boundary, so the rest is inferred from the germline J gene. CDR1 is SQVTM and CDR2 is ANQGSEA in the germline V gene. The CDR3 is 14 amino acids. Trimming shortened V by 6 bases and J by 3 bases, and 14 bases separated the two germline ends.

As to this clone: The read gets to within 3 residues of the CDR3 end, and the germline J gene fills in the rest. The rearrangement uses TRBV5-6 and TRBJ1-2; TRBD1 matches at 7 bases. Germline trimming cut 4 bases from V and 5 bases from J; bases unmatched to any gene: 11. This CDR3 spans 15 amino acids. Germline-derived CDR1 and CDR2 are SGHDT and YYEEEE. The DNA read from the CDR3 is TGTGCCAGCAGCACGAGAGAGGGGGCAGGGTATGGC. This translates into CASSTREGAGYG. The CDR3 in full is CASSTREGAGYGYTF.

Comments on this clone: The CDR3 is cut off 3 residues early in the read; its end comes from the germline J gene. The rearrangement joins TRBV13 to TRBJ2-3, with 10 bases identical to TRBD2. The CDR3 extends over 17 amino acids. V lost 0 bases, J lost 1 base, and 4 bases stayed unmatched. Germline-derived CDR1 and CDR2 are PRHDT and FYEKMQ (reference sequence). CDR3 protein: CASSLGLAGGRTDTQYF. The covered CDR3 bases are TGTGCCAGCAGCTTAGGCTTAGCGGGAGGTCGCACAGATACG.

Points on this clone: The observed sequence ends 3 residues before the CDR3 terminus, with the missing tail filled in from the germline J gene. The rearrangement uses TRBV5-1 and TRBJ1-2, with TRBD1 identical over 8 bases. Germline V gives CDR1 SGHRS, CDR2 YFSETQ. The CDR3 is 13 amino acids. CDR3 in amino acids: CASSLADREGYTF. The part of the CDR3 DNA that was read is TGCGCCAGCAGCTTGGCGGACAGGGAAGGC.